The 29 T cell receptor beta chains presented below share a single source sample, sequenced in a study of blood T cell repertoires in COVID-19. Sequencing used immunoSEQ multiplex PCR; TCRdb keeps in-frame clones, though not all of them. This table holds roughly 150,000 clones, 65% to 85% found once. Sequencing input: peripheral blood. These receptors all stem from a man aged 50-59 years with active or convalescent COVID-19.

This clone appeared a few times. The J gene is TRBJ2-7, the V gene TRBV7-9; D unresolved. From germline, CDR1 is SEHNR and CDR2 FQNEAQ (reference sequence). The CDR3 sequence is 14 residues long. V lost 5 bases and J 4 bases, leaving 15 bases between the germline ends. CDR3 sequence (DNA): TGTGCCAGCAGCCACGCGTTCCTCCGGTACGAGCAGTACTTC. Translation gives CASSHAFLRYEQYF.

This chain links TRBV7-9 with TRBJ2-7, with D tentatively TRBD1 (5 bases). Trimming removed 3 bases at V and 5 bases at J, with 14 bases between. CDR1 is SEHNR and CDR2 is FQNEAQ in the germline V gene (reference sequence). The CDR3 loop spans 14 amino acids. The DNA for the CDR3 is TGTGCCAGCAGCTTCCCGCAGGGAACAAACGAGCAGTACTTC. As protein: CASSFPQGTNEQYF.

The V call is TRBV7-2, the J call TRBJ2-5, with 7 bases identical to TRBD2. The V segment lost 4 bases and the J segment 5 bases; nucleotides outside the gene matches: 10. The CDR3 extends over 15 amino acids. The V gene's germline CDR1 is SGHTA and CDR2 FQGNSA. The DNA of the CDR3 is TGTGCCAGCAGCTCGCAGGCGGGAGTAAGGGAGACCCAGTACTTC. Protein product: CASSSQAGVRETQYF.

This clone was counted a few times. CDR3 amino acids: CASSLVADTEAFF. The CDR3 coding sequence is TGTGCCAGCAGCCTGGTGGCGGACACTGAAGCTTTCTTT. The genes are TRBV12-3 or TRBV12-4 and TRBJ1-1; D remains ambiguous. V was cut by 6 bases and J by 3 bases, with 11 bases left in between. The CDR3 totals 13 residues.

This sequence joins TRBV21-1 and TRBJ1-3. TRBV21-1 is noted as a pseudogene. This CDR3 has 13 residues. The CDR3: CASNHRRRNTIYF. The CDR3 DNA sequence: TGTGCCAGCAACCATCGGAGGAGAAACACCATATATTTT.

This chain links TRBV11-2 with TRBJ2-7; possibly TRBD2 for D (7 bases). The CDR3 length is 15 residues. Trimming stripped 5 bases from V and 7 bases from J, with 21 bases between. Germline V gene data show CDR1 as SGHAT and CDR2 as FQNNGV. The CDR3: CASSRDGGPRGEQYF. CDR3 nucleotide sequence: TGTGCCAGCAGCCGTGACGGGGGGCCCCGGGGGGAGCAGTACTTC.

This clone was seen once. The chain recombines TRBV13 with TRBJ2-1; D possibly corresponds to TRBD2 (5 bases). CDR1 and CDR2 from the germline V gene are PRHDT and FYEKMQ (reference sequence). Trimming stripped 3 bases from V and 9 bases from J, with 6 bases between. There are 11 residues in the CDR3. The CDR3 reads CASSFEGEQFF. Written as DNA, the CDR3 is TGTGCCAGCAGCTTCGAGGGTGAGCAGTTCTTC.

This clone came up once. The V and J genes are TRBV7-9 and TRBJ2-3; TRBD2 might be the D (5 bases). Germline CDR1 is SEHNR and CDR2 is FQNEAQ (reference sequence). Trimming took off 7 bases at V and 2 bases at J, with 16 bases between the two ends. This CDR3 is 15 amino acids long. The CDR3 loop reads CASTHRTFFTDTQYF. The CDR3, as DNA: TGTGCCAGCACCCATCGGACTTTTTTCACAGATACGCAGTATTTT.

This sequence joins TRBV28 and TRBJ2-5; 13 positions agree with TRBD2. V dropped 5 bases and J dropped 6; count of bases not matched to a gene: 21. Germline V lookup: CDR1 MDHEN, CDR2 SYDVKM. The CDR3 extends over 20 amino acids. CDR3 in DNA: TGTGCCAGCAGTCTTTCCGGACTAGCGGGAGTATTTAATGCGTTGAAGACCCAGTACTTC. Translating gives CASSLSGLAGVFNALKTQYF. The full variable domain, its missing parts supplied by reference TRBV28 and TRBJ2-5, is DVKVTQSSRYLVKRTGEKVFLECVQDMDHENMFWYRQDPGLGLRLIYFSYDVKMKEKGDIPEGYSVSREKKERFSLILESASTNQTSMYLCASSLSGLAGVFNALKTQYFGPGTRLLVL.

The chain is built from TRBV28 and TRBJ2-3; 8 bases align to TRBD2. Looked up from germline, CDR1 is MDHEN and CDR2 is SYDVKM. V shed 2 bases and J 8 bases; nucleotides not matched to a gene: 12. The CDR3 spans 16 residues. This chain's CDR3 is CASSLGTSPSSFTQYF. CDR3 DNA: TGTGCCAGCAGTTTAGGGACTAGTCCTAGTTCGTTTACGCAGTATTTT.

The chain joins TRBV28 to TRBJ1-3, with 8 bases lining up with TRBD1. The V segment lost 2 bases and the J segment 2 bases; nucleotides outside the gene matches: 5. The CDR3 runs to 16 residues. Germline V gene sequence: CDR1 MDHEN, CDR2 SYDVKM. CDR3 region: CASSLQGAFTGNTIYF. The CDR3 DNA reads TGTGCCAGCAGTTTACAGGGGGCCTTCACTGGAAACACCATATATTTT.

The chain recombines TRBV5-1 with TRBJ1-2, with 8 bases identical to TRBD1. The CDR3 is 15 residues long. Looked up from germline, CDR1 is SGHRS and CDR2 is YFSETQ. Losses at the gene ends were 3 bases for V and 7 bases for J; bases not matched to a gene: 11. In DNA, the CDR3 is TGCGCCAGCAGCTCAGAACCAGGGGGCATAGGTGGCTACACCTTC. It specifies CASSSEPGGIGGYTF.

Here the CDR3 reads CASSLDNPAYNEQFF. The CDR3 DNA reads as TGTGCCAGCAGCTTAGACAACCCAGCCTACAATGAGCAGTTCTTC. The chain recombines TRBV7-3 with TRBJ2-1; D uncertain. The CDR3 consists of 15 residues. The V gene's germline CDR1 is SGHTA and CDR2 FQGTGA. V was pared by 2 bases and J by 2 bases, with 10 bases between.

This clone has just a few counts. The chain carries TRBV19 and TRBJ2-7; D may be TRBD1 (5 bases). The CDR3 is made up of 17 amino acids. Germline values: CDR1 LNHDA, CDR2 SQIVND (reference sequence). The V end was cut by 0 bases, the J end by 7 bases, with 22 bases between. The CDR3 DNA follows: TGTGCCAGTAGTATAGATTTAGGGGCGAAAAAACGCCGGGAGCAGTACTTC. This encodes CASSIDLGAKKRREQYF.

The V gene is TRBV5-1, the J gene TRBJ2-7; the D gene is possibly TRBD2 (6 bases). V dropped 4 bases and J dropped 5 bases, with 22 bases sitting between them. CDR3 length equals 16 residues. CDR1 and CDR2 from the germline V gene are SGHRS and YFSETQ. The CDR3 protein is CASSPKGGEIIDEQYF. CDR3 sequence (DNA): TGCGCCAGCAGCCCCAAGGGCGGGGAGATCATCGACGAGCAGTACTTC. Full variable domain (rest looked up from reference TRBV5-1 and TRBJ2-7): KAGVTQTPRYLIKTRGQQVTLSCSPISGHRSVSWYQQTPGQGLQFLFEYFSETQRNKGNFPGRFSGRQFSNSRSEMNVSTLELGDSALYLCASSPKGGEIIDEQYFGPGTRLTVT.

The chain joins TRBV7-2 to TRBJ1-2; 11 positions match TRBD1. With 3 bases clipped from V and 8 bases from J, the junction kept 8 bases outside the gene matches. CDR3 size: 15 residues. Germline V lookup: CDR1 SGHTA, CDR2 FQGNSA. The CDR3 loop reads CASSFLDRGLEGYTF. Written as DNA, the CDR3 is TGTGCCAGCAGCTTCTTGGACAGGGGGCTAGAAGGCTACACCTTC.

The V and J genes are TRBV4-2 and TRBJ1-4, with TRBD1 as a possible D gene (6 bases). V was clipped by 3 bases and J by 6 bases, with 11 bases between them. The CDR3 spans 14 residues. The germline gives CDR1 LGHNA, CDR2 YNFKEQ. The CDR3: CASSQQQGDEKLFF. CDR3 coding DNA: TGTGCCAGCAGCCAGCAACAGGGCGATGAAAAACTGTTTTTT.

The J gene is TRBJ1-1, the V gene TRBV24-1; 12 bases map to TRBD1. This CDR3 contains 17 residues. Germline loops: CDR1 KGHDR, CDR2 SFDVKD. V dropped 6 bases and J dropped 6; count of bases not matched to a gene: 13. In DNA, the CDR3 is TGTGCCACCAGTCCAACCGGGACAGGGGGCGGAAGATCTGAAGCTTTCTTT. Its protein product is CATSPTGTGGGRSEAFF.

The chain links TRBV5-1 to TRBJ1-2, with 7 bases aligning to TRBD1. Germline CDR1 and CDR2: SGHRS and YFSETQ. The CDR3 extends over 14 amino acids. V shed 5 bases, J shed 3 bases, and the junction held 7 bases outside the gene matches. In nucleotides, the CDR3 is TGCGCCAGCAGACCAACTACAGGGGACTATGGCTACACCTTC. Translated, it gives CASRPTTGDYGYTF.

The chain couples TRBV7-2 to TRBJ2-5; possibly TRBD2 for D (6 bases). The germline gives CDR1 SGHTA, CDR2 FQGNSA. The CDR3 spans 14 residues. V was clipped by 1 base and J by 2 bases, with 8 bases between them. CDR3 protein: CASSLGEAQETQYF. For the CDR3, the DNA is TGTGCCAGCAGCTTAGGGGAGGCTCAAGAGACCCAGTACTTC.

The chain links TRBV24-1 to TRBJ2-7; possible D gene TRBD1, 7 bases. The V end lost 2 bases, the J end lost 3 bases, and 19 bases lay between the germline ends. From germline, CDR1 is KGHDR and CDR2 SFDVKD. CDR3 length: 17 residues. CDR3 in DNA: TGTGCCACCAGTGATTACCTACAGGGGAGGAACCACTACGAGCAGTACTTC. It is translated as CATSDYLQGRNHYEQYF.

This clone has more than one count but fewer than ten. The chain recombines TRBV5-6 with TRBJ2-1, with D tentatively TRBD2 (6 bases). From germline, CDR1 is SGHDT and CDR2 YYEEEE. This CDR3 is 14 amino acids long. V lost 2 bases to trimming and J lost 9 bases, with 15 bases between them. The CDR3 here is CASSLPGTGGEQFF. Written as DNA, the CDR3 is TGTGCCAGCAGCTTACCCGGGACCGGGGGTGAGCAGTTCTTC.

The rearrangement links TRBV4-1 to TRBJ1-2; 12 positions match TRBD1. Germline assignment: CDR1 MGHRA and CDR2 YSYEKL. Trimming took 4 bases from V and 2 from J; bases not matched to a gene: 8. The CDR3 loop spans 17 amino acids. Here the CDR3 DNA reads TGCGCCAGCAGCCTTTCCGGGACAGGGGGCCCAAACTATGGCTACACCTTC. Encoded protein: CASSLSGTGGPNYGYTF.

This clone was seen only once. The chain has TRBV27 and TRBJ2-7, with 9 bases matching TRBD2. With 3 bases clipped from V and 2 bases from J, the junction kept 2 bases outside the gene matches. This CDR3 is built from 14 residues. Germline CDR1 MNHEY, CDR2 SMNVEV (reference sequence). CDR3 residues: CASSLREGPYEQYF. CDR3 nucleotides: TGTGCCAGCAGTTTGCGGGAGGGCCCCTACGAGCAGTACTTC.

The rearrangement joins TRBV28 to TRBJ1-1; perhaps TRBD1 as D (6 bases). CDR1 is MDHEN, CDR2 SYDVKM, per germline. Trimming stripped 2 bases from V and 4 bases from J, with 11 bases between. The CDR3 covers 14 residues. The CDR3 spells CASSLTGKFTEAFF. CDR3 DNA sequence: TGTGCCAGCAGTTTAACAGGGAAGTTCACTGAAGCTTTCTTT.

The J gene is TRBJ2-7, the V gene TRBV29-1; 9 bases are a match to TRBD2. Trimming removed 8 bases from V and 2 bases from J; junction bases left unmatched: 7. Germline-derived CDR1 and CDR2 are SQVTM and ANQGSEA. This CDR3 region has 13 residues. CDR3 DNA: TGCAGCTTCTTGACTAGCGGAACCTACGAGCAGTACTTC. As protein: CSFLTSGTYEQYF.

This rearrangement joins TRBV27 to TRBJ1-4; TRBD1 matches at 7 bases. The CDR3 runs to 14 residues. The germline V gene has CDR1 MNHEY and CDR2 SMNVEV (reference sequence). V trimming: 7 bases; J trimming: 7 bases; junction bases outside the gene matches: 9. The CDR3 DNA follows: TGTGCCAGCAAGGGGGCAGGGGGGTTTGAAAAACTGTTTTTT. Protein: CASKGAGGFEKLFF.

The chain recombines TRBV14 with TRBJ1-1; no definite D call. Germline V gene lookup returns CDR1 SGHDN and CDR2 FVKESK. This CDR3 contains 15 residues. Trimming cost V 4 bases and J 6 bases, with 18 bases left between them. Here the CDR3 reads CASSPDGVEGAEAFF. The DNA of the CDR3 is TGTGCCAGCAGCCCAGACGGGGTGGAGGGTGCTGAAGCTTTCTTT.

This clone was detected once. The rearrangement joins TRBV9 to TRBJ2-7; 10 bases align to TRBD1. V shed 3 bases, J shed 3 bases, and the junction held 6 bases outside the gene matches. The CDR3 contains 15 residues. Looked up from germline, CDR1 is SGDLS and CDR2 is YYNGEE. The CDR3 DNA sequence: TGTGCCAGCAGCGCGACCGGGACAGGGGTCTACGAGCAGTACTTC. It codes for CASSATGTGVYEQYF.